This TCR beta chain was found in a study of blood T cell repertoires in COVID-19. The overall study: PBMCs, B-cell-depleted T cells, or T cells were the source of the cDNA or gDNA that made up the material.

In the original processing: Quantification of nucleated cells was approximated via reference gene primer amplification. Sequencing used immunoSEQ multiplex PCR; TCRdb keeps in-frame clones, though not all of them. Clone size and the V and J calls come from that table; the DNA yielded D and trimming. Of roughly 320,000 clones in the sample, approximately 90% were seen once. Seattle patient enrollment occurred during active infection, with longitudinal follow-up thereafter. V lost 1 base, J lost 8 bases, and 10 bases stayed unmatched. CDR1 LNHDA and CDR2 SQIVND come from the germline V gene (reference sequence). The CDR3 runs to 16 residues.

The source of this sequence is a woman aged 50 to 65 with COVID-19, enrolled during active disease. The chain uses TRBV19 and TRBJ2-1; 8 bases match TRBD1. Sequenced material: peripheral blood. DNA for the CDR3: TGTGCCAGTAGTATAGTTGCAGGGGGCGCCGTGGATGAGCAGTTCTTC. This translates into CASSIVAGGAVDEQFF.